These T cell receptor beta chains were read from a single sample in a study of T cell repertoires in cytomegalovirus infection. TCRdb itself ran the reads through MiXCR, one entry per CDR3 protein. The sample lists under 800,000 distinct CDR3 sequences, 20% to 30% seen once, with under 8.5% in the top ten. Input material: CD8+ T cells from PBMCs. The receptors were gathered from a human donor in good health (CMV status not recorded). Some clones in this sample may be carry-over from other donors' samples. Both conserved end residues are part of each CDR3. Fields, in order: CDR3 length, D gene, V gene, J gene, clone size, CDR3 DNA, CDR3 protein. D genes are given only for firm matches. Size values are once, few and many counts, or a class for expanded clones, and some rows have none.

>16|TRBD1|TRBV7-2|TRBJ1-2|many
TGTGCCAGCAGCCTGCGGGACAGGGCTTCTAACTATGGCTACACCTTC
CASSLRDRASNYGYTF
>15|-|TRBV4-1|TRBJ1-1|few
TGCGCCAGCAGCCAGGTGATCGGCGGAGGCGCTGAAGCTTTCTTT
CASSQVIGGGAEAFF
>14|-|TRBV12-3/TRBV12-4|TRBJ2-2|-
TGTGCCAGCAGTTTAGCGAGGAGGGTTGGTGAGCTGTTTTTT
CASSLARRVGELFF
>13|-|TRBV28|TRBJ1-1|-
TGTGCCAGCAGTTTCCTCCCCCCCACTGAAGCTTTCTTT
CASSFLPPTEAFF
>12|-|TRBV7-4|TRBJ2-7|-
TGTGCCAGCAGCTCCGGGGGCTACGAGCAGCACTTC
CASSSGGYEQHF
>14|TRBD2|TRBV7-9|TRBJ2-1|-
TGTGCCAGCCAGGCGGGGGGCTCCTACAATGAGCAGTTCTTC
CASQAGGSYNEQFF
>15|-|TRBV7-9|TRBJ1-3|many
TGTGCCAGCAGCTTAGAAAGGGCGAGAGGAAACACCATATATTTT
CASSLERARGNTIYF
>12|-|TRBV2|TRBJ2-3|few
TGTGCCACGTTGGAATTCACAGATACGCAGTATTTT
CATLEFTDTQYF
>16|-|TRBV28|TRBJ2-3|many
TGTGCCAGCAGTTTAGCCGCAGGGGGGGTGACAGATACGCAGTATTTT
CASSLAAGGVTDTQYF
>16|-|TRBV2|TRBJ1-6|few
TGTGCCAGCAGTGATACCGAGACAGTCTATAATTCACCCCTCCACTTT
CASSDTETVYNSPLHF
>18|TRBD1|TRBV6-6|TRBJ1-1|few
TGTGCCAGCAGTTACAGCCGATCCGGCAGGGGGTTAGAGACTGAAGCTTTCTTT
CASSYSRSGRGLETEAFF
>16|-|TRBV29-1|TRBJ2-5|-
TGCAGCGTTGAACACCCTTTTGGGACTGCCCAAGAGACCCAGTACTTC
CSVEHPFGTAQETQYF
>17|-|TRBV5-4|TRBJ2-1|-
TGTGCCAGCAGCTTGGAGGCTCTAGCGACGGCTCTCAATGAGCAGTTCTTC
CASSLEALATALNEQFF
>14|TRBD2|TRBV5-1|TRBJ2-3|-
TGCGCCAGCACAACTCGGGGGGTCACAGATACGCAGTATTTT
CASTTRGVTDTQYF
>15|TRBD2|TRBV5-4|TRBJ2-1|few
TGTGCCAGCAGCCGAGCTAGCGGAGGGCACGGTGAGCAGTTCTTC
CASSRASGGHGEQFF
>18|TRBD1|TRBV10-3|TRBJ2-1|many
TGTGCCATCAGTGAGTGGACAGGGGACAACCTCCTTTACAATGAGCAGTTCTTC
CAISEWTGDNLLYNEQFF
>14|-|TRBV5-6|TRBJ2-1|few
TGTGCCAGCTCAGGTGGGGCCCCGGGGATTGGGCAGTTCTTC
CASSGGAPGIGQFF
>11|-|TRBV20-1|TRBJ1-2|few
TGCAGTGCTAGGACGCTGGACGGCTACACCTTC
CSARTLDGYTF
>17|-|TRBV12-3/TRBV12-4|TRBJ2-5|many
TGTGCCAGCAGTTTAGATTTTAGAGTCCTACAACAAGAGACCCAGTACTTC
CASSLDFRVLQQETQYF
>16|-|TRBV7-9|TRBJ1-6|many
TGTGCCAGCAGCTTAGTCCGTGGGGGGGCCCTTTCACCCCTCCACTTT
CASSLVRGGALSPLHF
>15|-|TRBV4-1|TRBJ2-5|-
TGCGCCAGCAGCCAAAATCTTCTGTGGTTAGAGACCCAGTACTTC
CASSQNLLWLETQYF
>13|-|TRBV7-6|TRBJ2-2|few
TGTGCTAGCAGCTCGGGTTTAGGCGGGGAGCTGTTTTTT
CASSSGLGGELFF
>11|-|TRBV7-2|TRBJ1-2|-
TGTGCCAGCGGCTTAGGACATGGCTACACCTTC
CASGLGHGYTF
>15|-|TRBV11-2|TRBJ1-3|many
TGTGCCAGCAGCTCGGGACCGTCCTCTGGAAACACCATATATTTT
CASSSGPSSGNTIYF
>14|-|TRBV4-1|TRBJ1-1|few
TGCGCCAGCAGCCAAGGGCCAATGAACACTGAAGCTTTCTTT
CASSQGPMNTEAFF
>15|-|TRBV5-4|TRBJ2-1|-
TGTGCCAGCAGCTTGGAGGGTGACCTAGTTGATGAGCAGTTCTTC
CASSLEGDLVDEQFF
>15|-|TRBV7-6|TRBJ2-3|-
TGTGCCAGCAGCCCATACAGGGCTAGCACAGATACGCAGTATTTT
CASSPYRASTDTQYF
>14|-|TRBV27|TRBJ2-5|many
TGTGCCAGCAGTTCGGGGTCGGGAAAAGGGACCCAGTACTTC
CASSSGSGKGTQYF
>15|-|TRBV28|TRBJ1-3|few
TGTGCCAGCAGACGCGGCAGGGGTTCCGGAAACACCATATATTTT
CASRRGRGSGNTIYF
>17|-|TRBV6-2/TRBV6-3|TRBJ1-6|many
TGTGCCAGCAGTCTACTCCTAACGGGATCGGTTGAGTCACCCCTCCACTTT
CASSLLLTGSVESPLHF
>14|-|TRBV6-2/TRBV6-3|TRBJ2-3|few
TGTGCCAGCAGAGACCCCGGCCTCACAGATACGCAGTATTTT
CASRDPGLTDTQYF
>18|TRBD2|TRBV6-1|TRBJ2-2|many
TGTGTCTCGAGGCTAGCGGGGGCCCCGACCCCGAACACCGGGGAGCTGTTTTTT
CVSRLAGAPTPNTGELFF
>15|TRBD1|TRBV28|TRBJ2-3|-
TGTGCCAGCAGTCCCCGGGACAGTCGCTTAGATACGCAGTATTTT
CASSPRDSRLDTQYF
>16|TRBD1|TRBV7-9|TRBJ2-3|-
TGTGCCAGCAGCTTCCGACAGGGGTCTGGCACAGATACGCAGTATTTT
CASSFRQGSGTDTQYF
>15|-|TRBV12-3/TRBV12-4|TRBJ1-5|many
TGTGCCAGCGGGGGTCAGACGGATCTCAATCAGCCCCAGCATTTT
CASGGQTDLNQPQHF
>15|-|TRBV7-9|TRBJ1-3|many
TGTGCCAGCAGCCCACCGGGACGGAGTGGAAACACCATATATTTT
CASSPPGRSGNTIYF
>14|-|TRBV13|TRBJ2-7|few
TGTGCCAGCAGCTGGGGGTCCGATTCGGGGGAGCAGTACTTC
CASSWGSDSGEQYF
>15|-|TRBV10-1|TRBJ1-1|-
TGCGCCAGCAAGACCCGGGCCGGAGGGAACACTGAAGCTTTCTTT
CASKTRAGGNTEAFF
>16|-|TRBV4-2|TRBJ2-7|-
TGTGCCAGCAGCCAAGATCTGGCGGGGTCGGCCTACGAGCAGTACTTC
CASSQDLAGSAYEQYF
>19|TRBD2|TRBV28|TRBJ2-5|few
TGTGCCAGCAGTTACCCGGGACTAGCGGGGGGGAGGGAGCAAGAGACCCAGTACTTC
CASSYPGLAGGREQETQYF
>15|-|TRBV12-3/TRBV12-4|TRBJ2-1|-
TGTGCCAGCAGCCCCGTCGACCTAGTAATTAATGAGCAGTTCTTC
CASSPVDLVINEQFF
>15|-|TRBV6-5|TRBJ2-5|many
TGTGCCAGCAGTTACTCCGTGGGGTACCAAGAGACCCAGTACTTC
CASSYSVGYQETQYF
>15|-|TRBV7-6|TRBJ1-6|few
TGTGCCAGCAGCTTATCTGGGCCCCATGGTTCACCCCTCCACTTT
CASSLSGPHGSPLHF
>12|-|TRBV12-3/TRBV12-4|TRBJ1-2|-
TGTGCCAGCAGTTCGGGACGGCTGGACTACACCTTC
CASSSGRLDYTF
>11|-|TRBV7-2|TRBJ2-1|many
TGTGCCAGCAGCCAAGGGAGTGAGCAGTTCTTC
CASSQGSEQFF
>15|TRBD1|TRBV20-1|TRBJ1-2|-
TGCAGTGCGGGTACGCCGGGACAGCCAGACTATGGCTACACCTTC
CSAGTPGQPDYGYTF
>17|-|TRBV27|TRBJ2-6|few
TGTGCCAGCACCACTGGGGCCCTGAGCTCTGGGGCCAACGTCCTGACTTTC
CASTTGALSSGANVLTF
>16|TRBD1|TRBV5-6|TRBJ1-1|-
TGTGCCAGCAGCCCCCGGGACAGGGACTTTTGGACTGAAGCTTTCTTT
CASSPRDRDFWTEAFF
>16|TRBD1|TRBV20-1|TRBJ2-5|few
TGCAGTGCTAGAGATCGAGACAGGGCGATCCAAGAGACCCAGTACTTC
CSARDRDRAIQETQYF
>14|-|TRBV5-8|TRBJ1-2|-
TGTGCCAGCAGCCCGGAGGGGGGAAGAGATGGCTACACCTTC
CASSPEGGRDGYTF
>13|-|TRBV20-1|TRBJ2-7|-
TGCAGTGCTAGGCGGCCAGATTCCTACGAGCAGTACTTC
CSARRPDSYEQYF
>13|-|TRBV6-5|TRBJ1-2|-
TGTGCCAGCAGGACAGGAAATAACTATGGCTACACCTTC
CASRTGNNYGYTF
>13|-|TRBV7-9|TRBJ2-5|-
TGTGCCAGCAGCCCGAGGGAGAGGGAGACCCAGTACTTC
CASSPRERETQYF
>11|-|TRBV29-1|TRBJ1-2|once
TGCAGCGTACCAGAAAACTATGGCTACACCTTC
CSVPENYGYTF
>19|TRBD2|TRBV7-9|TRBJ2-5|-
TGTGCCAGCAGCGGATGGGGGGGTCGGGCTTCGGATTGGGGAGAGACCCAGTACTTC
CASSGWGGRASDWGETQYF
>16|TRBD1|TRBV7-8|TRBJ2-2|many
TGTGCCAGCAGCTTTACAGGGGGCATTTACACCGGGGAGCTGTTTTTT
CASSFTGGIYTGELFF
>15|TRBD2|TRBV7-3|TRBJ2-1|many
TGTGCCAGCAGATTTAGCGGGGGGCCCAACAATGAGCAGTTCTTC
CASRFSGGPNNEQFF
>15|TRBD1|TRBV7-2|TRBJ2-7|many
TGTGCCAGCAGCTTAGCATGGACAGGGGGCACGGAGCAGTACTTC
CASSLAWTGGTEQYF
>14|TRBD1|TRBV28|TRBJ1-6|many
TGTGCCAGCATCCCGGTGGACAGGAATTCACCCCTCCACTTT
CASIPVDRNSPLHF
>15|-|TRBV28|TRBJ1-4|few
TGTGCCAGCAGTCCAAGCTTAGCAACTAATGAAAAACTGTTTTTT
CASSPSLATNEKLFF